The clone carrying this T cell receptor (beta chain) was detected a few times. The antigen is not known. This entry is derived from a study of blood T cells in healthy people across ages. Study results and limitations: Whereas aged donors had fewer naive CD4+ cells, long-lived donors had more of them and higher diversity.

CDR3 length: 13 amino acids. V was cut by 6 bases and J by 9 bases, with 15 bases left in between. The germline CDR1 and CDR2 sequences are MNHEY and SVGAGI. With a J-beta primer mix and a sample-barcoded 5' primer, a second PCR ran about 7 to 12 cycles. TCRdb recomputed calls from the 5' RACE reads with MiXCR, one row per CDR3 protein. The sample includes about 970,000 distinct CDR3 sequences, about 51% of them seen just once. The V and J genes are TRBV6-5 and TRBJ2-1; possibly TRBD1 or TRBD2 for D (7 bases each). Material for sequencing was blood. The clonotype comes from a woman in her sixties or seventies in good health. Here the CDR3 DNA reads TGTGCCAGCAGGGGTACAGGGGAGGGTGAGCAGTTCTTC. Translation: CASRGTGEGEQFF.